This T cell receptor beta chain is drawn from a study of T cell responses to AZD1222 COVID-19 vaccine. Whole-study results and caveats: Receipt of two AZD1222 doses was followed by a rise in Spike-specific TCR breadth and depth. Donors, mostly white British, included more females; clonal diversity was possibly underestimated. It was only five to seven AZD1222 recipients who were seropositive at baseline.

CDR3 length: 14 amino acids. The V end was cut by 8 bases, the J end by 2 bases, with 13 bases between. Germline V gene lookup returns CDR1 ENHRY and CDR2 SYGVKD. Assay: immunoSEQ multiplex PCR; the TCRdb copy retains only in-frame clones and omits some. The sample contains more than 150,000 clones, 85% to 90% of which appear only once. For this clone: The antigen remains undetermined.

V gene TRBV10-3 combines with J gene TRBJ2-1; a weak D match, TRBD1 (7 bases). The sample was peripheral blood, taken on day 0 of MenACWY control vaccination. The sequence derives from an adult in good health. The CDR3 here is CAIQGGLPYNEQFF. Here the CDR3 DNA reads TGTGCCATCCAGGGGGGACTGCCCTACAATGAGCAGTTCTTC.